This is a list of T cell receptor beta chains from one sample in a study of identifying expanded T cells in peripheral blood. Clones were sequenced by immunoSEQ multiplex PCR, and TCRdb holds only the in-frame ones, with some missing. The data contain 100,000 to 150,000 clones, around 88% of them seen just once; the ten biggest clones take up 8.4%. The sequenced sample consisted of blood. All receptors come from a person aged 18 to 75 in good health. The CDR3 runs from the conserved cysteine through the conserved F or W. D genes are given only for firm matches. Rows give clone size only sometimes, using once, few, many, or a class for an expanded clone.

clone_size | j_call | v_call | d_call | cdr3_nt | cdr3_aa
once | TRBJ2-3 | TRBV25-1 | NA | TGTGCCAGCAGTGAAAGACAGAGCCCCACAGATACGCAGTATTTT | CASSERQSPTDTQYF
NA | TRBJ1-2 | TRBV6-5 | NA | TGTGCCAGCAGTGTCACAGAGTACTATGGCTACACCTTC | CASSVTEYYGYTF
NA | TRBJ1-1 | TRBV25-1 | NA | TGTGCCAGCAGTGAATACAAGGACGACACTGAAGCTTTCTTT | CASSEYKDDTEAFF
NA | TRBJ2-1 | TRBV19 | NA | TGTGCCAGTAGTCGGATGTGGGCGGGATCTACCTACAATGAGCAGTTCTTC | CASSRMWAGSTYNEQFF
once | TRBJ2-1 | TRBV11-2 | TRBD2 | TGTGCCAGCAGCTATAAACCGACTAGCGGGCGATACAATGAGCAGTTCTTC | CASSYKPTSGRYNEQFF
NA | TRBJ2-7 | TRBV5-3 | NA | TGTGCCAGAAGCTTGGAAGGGTTAAGCGACGAGCAGTACTTC | CARSLEGLSDEQYF
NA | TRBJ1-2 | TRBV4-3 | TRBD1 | TGCGCCAGCAGCCACGGGGACAGGGGGTATGGCTACACCTTC | CASSHGDRGYGYTF
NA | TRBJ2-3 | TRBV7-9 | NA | TGTGCCAGCAGCTCCCTCGGGCAGGGCGGAACAGATACGCAGTATTTT | CASSSLGQGGTDTQYF
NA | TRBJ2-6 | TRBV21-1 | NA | TGTGCCAGCAGCAAACTGCGGGGTCTGGGGGCCAACGTCCTGACTTTC | CASSKLRGLGANVLTF
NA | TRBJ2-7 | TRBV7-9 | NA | TGTGCCAGCAGCCAGGGGTACTCCTACGAGCAGTACTTC | CASSQGYSYEQYF
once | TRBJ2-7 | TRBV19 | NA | TGTGCCAGTAGTATAGGGACAGCAATCACCTACGAGCAGTACTTC | CASSIGTAITYEQYF
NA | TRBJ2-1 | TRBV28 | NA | TGTGCCAGCAGTTTGACGGGTGAGATGGTGCGGGGTGAGCAGTTCTTC | CASSLTGEMVRGEQFF
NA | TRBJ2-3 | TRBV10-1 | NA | TGCGCCAGCAGTGAGCACGGGCAAGATACGCAGTATTTT | CASSEHGQDTQYF
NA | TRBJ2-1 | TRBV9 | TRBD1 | TGTGCCAGCAGCGCAGAGGGACAGGGGTACAATGAGCAGTTCTTC | CASSAEGQGYNEQFF
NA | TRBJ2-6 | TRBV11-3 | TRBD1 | TGTGCCAGCAGCCCGGGACAGGGAAACTCTGGGGCCAACGTCCTGACTTTC | CASSPGQGNSGANVLTF
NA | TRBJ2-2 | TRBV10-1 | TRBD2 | TGCGCCAGCAGTGAGGGGGTACTAGCGGGAGACGACACCGGGGAGCTGTTTTTT | CASSEGVLAGDDTGELFF
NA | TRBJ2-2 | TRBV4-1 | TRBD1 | TGCGCCAGCAGCCAACAGGGGGCCAGGGGCACCGGGGAGCTGTTTTTT | CASSQQGARGTGELFF
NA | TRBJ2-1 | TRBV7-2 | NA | TGTGCCAGCAGCCCTCACAATGAGCAGTTCTTC | CASSPHNEQFF
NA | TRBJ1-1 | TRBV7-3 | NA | TGTGCCAGCAGCTCATCTCCCGGACTGGCGAACACTGAAGCTTTCTTT | CASSSSPGLANTEAFF
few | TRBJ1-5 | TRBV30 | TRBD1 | TGTGCCTGGGAGGGGGCTAGCAATCAGCCCCAGCATTTT | CAWEGASNQPQHF
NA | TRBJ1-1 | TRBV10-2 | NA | TGCGCCAGCAGGGGGTTGGGAAACACTGAAGCTTTCTTT | CASRGLGNTEAFF
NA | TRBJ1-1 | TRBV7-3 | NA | TGTGCCAGCAGCCCCGGACAGCGCAGAACTGAAGCTTTCTTT | CASSPGQRRTEAFF
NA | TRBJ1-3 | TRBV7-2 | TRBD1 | TGTGCCAGCAGCCCTAGGAGGGGGCCAAACACCATATATTTT | CASSPRRGPNTIYF
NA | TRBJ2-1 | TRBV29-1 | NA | TGCAGCGTTGGGTTGTTCTTCTACAATGAGCAGTTCTTC | CSVGLFFYNEQFF
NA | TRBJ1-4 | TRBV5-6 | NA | TGTGCCAGCAGCTTAAGCCGGAGGACAGTAAATGAAAAACTGTTTTTT | CASSLSRRTVNEKLFF
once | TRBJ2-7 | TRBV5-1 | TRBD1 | TGCGCCAGCAGCTTGGAGGGGGCACGCTACGAGCAGTACTTC | CASSLEGARYEQYF
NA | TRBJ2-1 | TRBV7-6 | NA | TGTGCCAGCAGCTTACTGGGAGATGAGCAGTTCTTC | CASSLLGDEQFF
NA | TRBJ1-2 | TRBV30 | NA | TGTGCCTGGAGTTTTCAGGGTTCCTATGGCTACACCTTC | CAWSFQGSYGYTF
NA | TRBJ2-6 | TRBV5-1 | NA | TGCGCCAGCAGCTTTGACAACTCTGGGGCCAACGTCCTGACTTTC | CASSFDNSGANVLTF
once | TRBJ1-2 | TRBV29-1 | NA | TGCAGCGTTGAAATCATGGGGGTTCGGGGCTACACCTTC | CSVEIMGVRGYTF
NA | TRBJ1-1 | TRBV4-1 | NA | TGCGCCAGCAGCCAAGGACCGACGAACACTGAAGCTTTCTTT | CASSQGPTNTEAFF
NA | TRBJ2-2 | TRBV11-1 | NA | TGTGCCAGCAGCCCCGGTACAGGGAAGAACACCGGGGAGCTGTTTTTT | CASSPGTGKNTGELFF
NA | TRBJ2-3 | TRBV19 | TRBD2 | TGTGCCAGTAGTATATTGGGATTTACTAGCGGGAAGGTAGGCACAGATACGCAGTATTTT | CASSILGFTSGKVGTDTQYF
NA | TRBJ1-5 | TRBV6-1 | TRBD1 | TGTGCCAGCAGTGAGGACAGGGTATTGCATTTT | CASSEDRVLHF
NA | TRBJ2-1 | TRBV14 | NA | TGTGCCAGCAGCTCGGCGACCGGCTCCTACAATGAGCAGTTCTTC | CASSSATGSYNEQFF